These 16 T cell receptor beta chains were all obtained from the same sample, sequenced in a study of shared clonotypes between healthy human individuals. Measured with immunoSEQ multiplex PCR; TCRdb has only the in-frame clones, and not every one. The profile covers about 480,000 clones, with 75% to 80% appearing a single time and roughly an eighth taken by the ten largest. The sample comprised PBMCs. The receptors stem from a middle-aged woman in good health. Some clones in this sample may be carry-over from other donors' samples.

The table lists this clone with a count of one. The V and J genes are TRBV25-1 and TRBJ2-7; weak D call: TRBD1 (6 bases). Trimming pared 9 bases from V and 7 bases from J, leaving 7 bases between. Looked up from germline, CDR1 is MGHDK and CDR2 is SYGVNS. The CDR3 totals 9 residues. DNA for the CDR3: TGTGCCAGTACAGGGGAGCAGTACTTC. It specifies CASTGEQYF.

The chain has TRBV29-1 and TRBJ2-5; D tentatively fits TRBD1 or TRBD2 (5 bases each). The CDR3 runs 13 residues. Germline assignment: CDR1 SQVTM and CDR2 ANQGSEA. With 2 bases removed from V and 7 bases from J, the gap between germline ends came to 14 bases. The CDR3 protein is CSVETGRWGTQYF. The CDR3 bases are TGCAGCGTTGAAACGGGACGGTGGGGGACCCAGTACTTC. The whole variable domain, remainder taken from reference TRBV29-1 and TRBJ2-5, is SAVISQKPSRDICQRGTSLTIQCQVDSQVTMMFWYRQQPGQSLTLIATANQGSEATYESGFVIDKFPISRPNLTFSTLTVSNMSPEDSSIYLCSVETGRWGTQYFGPGTRLLVL.

This chain links TRBV5-2 with TRBJ1-2; the D call in the table, TRBD1, was not verified against the DNA. TRBV5-2 is annotated as a pseudogene. This CDR3 is 13 amino acids long. CDR3 sequence (DNA): TGTGCCAGCAGCCCCTTGGGGGCCCGGGGCTACACCTTC. Translated: CASSPLGARGYTF.

This chain uses TRBV27 with TRBJ1-5; unclear D gene. The CDR3 is 14 amino acids. V lost 1 base and J 1 base, leaving 5 bases between the germline ends. Germline CDR1 and CDR2: MNHEY and SMNVEV (reference sequence). CDR3 nucleotide sequence: TGTGCCAGCAGTTTATATGGGAGCAATCAGCCCCAGCATTTT. Protein sequence: CASSLYGSNQPQHF.

This clone was counted only a few times. The chain carries TRBV2 and TRBJ1-5; D call uncertain. The ends were cut back, 7 bases at V and 6 bases at J, with 13 bases in the middle. The CDR3 totals 13 residues. Germline loops: CDR1 SNHLY, CDR2 FYNNEI. The CDR3 region has the DNA TGTGCCAGCACCCTAGACTTTAGTCAGCCCCAGCATTTT. It yields the protein CASTLDFSQPQHF.

As regards this clone: An end of the junction does not agree with germline; a read error may underlie this. The rearrangement joins TRBV14 to TRBJ2-7; D is perhaps TRBD1 (5 bases). The CDR3 loop spans 13 amino acids. Germline V gives CDR1 SGHDN, CDR2 FVKESK. The CDR3 reads CASSQDSRAGFSF. The DNA for the CDR3 is TGTGCCAGCAGCCAAGATAGTAGGGCAGGGTTCAGCTTC.

The table lists this clone with a few counts. CDR3 amino acids: CASSEEGAGANVLTF. CDR3 in DNA: TGTGCCAGCAGTGAAGAAGGGGCTGGGGCCAACGTCCTGACTTTC. The rearrangement links TRBV6-1 to TRBJ2-6; D is possibly TRBD1 (5 bases). Trimming pared 1 base from V and 2 bases from J, leaving 6 bases between. Germline CDR1 MNHNS, CDR2 SASEGT. This CDR3 spans 15 amino acids.

A few counts support this clone. The chain uses TRBV28 and TRBJ1-1; perhaps TRBD1 as D (5 bases). V was trimmed by 2 bases and J by 4 bases, leaving 11 bases between them. The CDR3 is made up of 14 amino acids. Germline CDR1 and CDR2: MDHEN and SYDVKM. The CDR3 sequence is CASSLEAGRTEAFF. CDR3 in DNA: TGTGCCAGCAGTTTAGAGGCAGGGCGCACTGAAGCTTTCTTT.

The chain employs TRBV6-6 and TRBJ1-5; D is possibly TRBD1 (5 bases). The CDR3 is made up of 13 amino acids. Trimming stripped 7 bases from V and 0 bases from J, with 7 bases between. The germline V gene has CDR1 MNHNY and CDR2 SVGAGI (reference sequence). The CDR3 nucleotides read TGTGCCAGCACGGGGGGTAGCAATCAGCCCCAGCATTTT. Its protein product is CASTGGSNQPQHF.

The chain carries TRBV7-2 and TRBJ2-7; tentative D call: TRBD1 (6 bases). The germline gives CDR1 SGHTA, CDR2 FQGNSA. Trimming took off 4 bases at V and 3 bases at J, with 16 bases between the two ends. The CDR3 is made up of 15 amino acids. Here the CDR3 DNA reads TGTGCCAGCAGCTACCGAGGACAGACCTACTACGAGCAGTACTTC. Encoded protein: CASSYRGQTYYEQYF.

V is TRBV28 and J is TRBJ2-2; 8 positions match TRBD2. This CDR3 region has 14 residues. The trim removed 5 bases at V and 5 bases at J, leaving 4 bases unmatched. CDR1 is MDHEN and CDR2 is SYDVKM in the germline V gene. As DNA, the CDR3 is TGTGCCAGCAGTACTAGCGGAAGTACCGGGGAGCTGTTTTTT. It codes for CASSTSGSTGELFF.

This clone has a handful of counts. This chain links TRBV30 with TRBJ2-5, with D possibly matching TRBD2 (6 bases). CDR3 length equals 15 residues. The V end lost 0 bases, the J end lost 2 bases, and 13 bases lay between the germline ends. CDR1 and CDR2 (germline): GTSNPN, SVGIG (reference sequence). The CDR3 is CAWSVRGRLQETQYF. Here the CDR3 DNA reads TGTGCCTGGAGTGTACGAGGGAGGCTACAAGAGACCCAGTACTTC.

The CDR3 protein is CASTLRWSHEQFF. CDR3 DNA sequence: TGTGCCAGCACCCTTAGGTGGTCCCATGAGCAGTTCTTC. J is TRBJ2-1 and V is TRBV28; D gene unclear. Germline-derived CDR1 and CDR2 are MDHEN and SYDVKM. V lost 7 bases and J lost 8, with 15 bases in between. The CDR3 runs 13 residues.

The chain joins TRBV6-5 to TRBJ1-3; no firm D call. The CDR3 length is 11 residues. In germline, CDR1 is MNHEY, CDR2 SVGAGI. Trimming shortened V by 3 bases and J by 6 bases, and 3 bases separated the two germline ends. The CDR3 is CASSYLNTIYF. CDR3 sequence (DNA): TGTGCCAGCAGTTATTTAAACACCATATATTTT.

This chain's CDR3 is CASSIPGRAYGYTF. CDR3 sequence (DNA): TGTGCCAGCAGCATACCGGGACGGGCCTATGGCTACACCTTC. The chain couples TRBV7-2 to TRBJ1-2; TRBD1 is a possible D gene (5 bases). V lost 5 bases and J 4 bases, leaving 14 bases between the germline ends. Germline V gene lookup returns CDR1 SGHTA and CDR2 FQGNSA. This CDR3 has 14 amino acids.

The chain combines TRBV9 with TRBJ1-2; 8 bases fit TRBD1. The junction had 10 bases not matched to a gene; V was cut back by 3 bases and J by 3 bases. Germline values: CDR1 SGDLS, CDR2 YYNGEE. This CDR3 has 16 residues. CDR3: CASSGGSTGGYYGYTF. The CDR3 DNA reads TGTGCCAGCAGCGGTGGATCTACAGGGGGTTACTATGGCTACACCTTC.